These T cell receptor beta chains were read from a single sample in a study of blood T cell repertoires in COVID-19. Some clones are missing from TCRdb's copy, which holds only in-frame ones; the method was immunoSEQ multiplex PCR. The sample has about 170,000 clones; 87% are singletons. The sample consisted of peripheral blood. These receptors came from a young man with active or convalescent COVID-19. Each CDR3 is given without its conserved first and last residue.

j_gene: TRBJ1-2
v_gene: TRBV29-1
CDR3aa: SGGAEGPNYGYT

j_gene: TRBJ2-5
v_gene: TRBV29-1
CDR3aa: SAGQGGETQY

j_gene: TRBJ1-1
v_gene: TRBV19
CDR3aa: ASSIRGNTEAF

j_gene: TRBJ1-3
v_gene: TRBV7-9
CDR3aa: ASSSPKENNR

j_gene: TRBJ2-3
v_gene: TRBV13
CDR3aa: ASSPWGTSGREITDTQY

j_gene: TRBJ2-2
v_gene: TRBV11-2
CDR3aa: ASSLDPGSIETGELF

j_gene: TRBJ2-3
v_gene: TRBV6-6
CDR3aa: ASNGGGNTQY

j_gene: TRBJ2-5
v_gene: TRBV3-1/TRBV3-2
CDR3aa: ASSQLRTSQETQY

j_gene: TRBJ1-1
v_gene: TRBV5-6
CDR3aa: ASSLIMNTEAF

j_gene: TRBJ1-3
v_gene: TRBV25-1
CDR3aa: ASSESTGIIQVGNTIY

j_gene: TRBJ1-3
v_gene: TRBV29-1
CDR3aa: SAEGGIRNTIY

j_gene: TRBJ2-1
v_gene: TRBV24-1
CDR3aa: ATSDRQGSNEQF

j_gene: TRBJ1-5
v_gene: TRBV7-2
CDR3aa: ASSLADNLPQH

j_gene: TRBJ1-1
v_gene: TRBV19
CDR3aa: ASSSHRAAF

j_gene: TRBJ2-3
v_gene: TRBV29-1
CDR3aa: SVATGVQDTQY

j_gene: TRBJ2-1
v_gene: TRBV5-1
CDR3aa: ASSTGLVSTYNEQF

j_gene: TRBJ1-1
v_gene: TRBV15
CDR3aa: ATSRRQGGTEAF

j_gene: TRBJ2-1
v_gene: TRBV7-6
CDR3aa: ASSLETRLVEQF

j_gene: TRBJ1-5
v_gene: TRBV4-1
CDR3aa: ASSQPRGPQH

j_gene: TRBJ1-1
v_gene: TRBV7-9
CDR3aa: ASSLDGTKLYTEAF

j_gene: TRBJ1-5
v_gene: TRBV28
CDR3aa: ASSFSSGSNQPQH

j_gene: TRBJ1-4
v_gene: TRBV11-2
CDR3aa: ASSLEGVQEKLF

j_gene: TRBJ1-5
v_gene: TRBV10-3
CDR3aa: AIGRDSDQPQH

j_gene: TRBJ2-1
v_gene: TRBV11-2
CDR3aa: ASSAYRLALYNEQF

j_gene: TRBJ1-1
v_gene: TRBV5-4
CDR3aa: ATTGFTEAF

j_gene: TRBJ2-4
v_gene: TRBV7-9
CDR3aa: ASSQGAPRGNIQY

j_gene: TRBJ1-6
v_gene: TRBV19
CDR3aa: ASRQDLNSPLH

j_gene: TRBJ2-1
v_gene: TRBV11-1
CDR3aa: ASSLALAGGPSSYNEQF

j_gene: TRBJ1-1
v_gene: TRBV2
CDR3aa: ASIRSVNTEAF

j_gene: TRBJ2-7
v_gene: TRBV4-2
CDR3aa: ASSQDGVVEQY

j_gene: TRBJ2-2
v_gene: TRBV7-8
CDR3aa: ASSLFSPWNTGELF

j_gene: TRBJ1-2
v_gene: TRBV7-6
CDR3aa: ASSLEILGGGNYGYT

j_gene: TRBJ2-1
v_gene: TRBV5-1
CDR3aa: ASSLEVTGTQF

j_gene: TRBJ1-5
v_gene: TRBV28
CDR3aa: ASSPPPRVRSNQPQH

j_gene: TRBJ1-5
v_gene: TRBV7-9
CDR3aa: ASSLDSWAQPQH

j_gene: TRBJ1-4
v_gene: TRBV6-5
CDR3aa: ASTGQGNEKLF

j_gene: TRBJ2-4
v_gene: TRBV21-1
CDR3aa: ASSKEITSGITIQY

j_gene: TRBJ1-1
v_gene: TRBV7-9
CDR3aa: ASSFGGTGEAF

j_gene: TRBJ2-1
v_gene: TRBV19
CDR3aa: ASSTPARGTEQF

j_gene: TRBJ1-2
v_gene: TRBV7-9
CDR3aa: ASSGTGTNYGYT

j_gene: TRBJ1-1
v_gene: TRBV7-9
CDR3aa: ASSLARQGGNTEAF

j_gene: TRBJ2-5
v_gene: TRBV7-2
CDR3aa: ASSLGDSGGIFLETQY

j_gene: TRBJ2-1
v_gene: TRBV7-7
CDR3aa: ASSSRQGAGDEQF

j_gene: TRBJ2-1
v_gene: TRBV3-1/TRBV3-2
CDR3aa: ASSQMEGYNEQF

j_gene: TRBJ2-5
v_gene: TRBV11-2
CDR3aa: ASSSRYRQGTRETQY

j_gene: TRBJ2-4
v_gene: TRBV6-2/TRBV6-3
CDR3aa: ASSYSTGIYQNIQY

j_gene: TRBJ1-2
v_gene: TRBV7-2
CDR3aa: ASSLFYSTNYGYT

j_gene: TRBJ2-5
v_gene: TRBV4-3
CDR3aa: ASSQGLVQETQY

j_gene: TRBJ1-4
v_gene: TRBV3-1/TRBV3-2
CDR3aa: ASSQSRTMLNEKLF

j_gene: TRBJ1-2
v_gene: TRBV13
CDR3aa: ASSLTNFYGYT

j_gene: TRBJ2-7
v_gene: TRBV7-6
CDR3aa: ASSPGASGTYEQY

j_gene: TRBJ2-1
v_gene: TRBV6-1
CDR3aa: ASSVLPSGTHNEQF

j_gene: TRBJ2-7
v_gene: TRBV7-9
CDR3aa: ASSLVLAGENEQY

j_gene: TRBJ1-2
v_gene: TRBV6-2/TRBV6-3
CDR3aa: ASSQEISGYGYT

j_gene: TRBJ1-2
v_gene: TRBV20-1
CDR3aa: SASWPAGGYT

j_gene: TRBJ1-5
v_gene: TRBV2
CDR3aa: ASRETVNSNQPQH

j_gene: TRBJ2-3
v_gene: TRBV19
CDR3aa: ASSIGTTSGRVDTQY

j_gene: TRBJ2-5
v_gene: TRBV16
CDR3aa: ASSPSPGQLQETQY

j_gene: TRBJ2-7
v_gene: TRBV29-1
CDR3aa: SARTAGYEQY